The TCR beta chain described here comes from a study of blood T cell repertoires in COVID-19. The CDR3 runs to 14 residues. V was shortened by 0 bases and J by 1 base, with 6 bases between the two germline ends. The germline V gene has CDR1 MNHEY and CDR2 SVGAGI. Measured with immunoSEQ multiplex PCR; TCRdb has only the in-frame clones, and not every one. Of 330,000 or so clones detected, 87% appear once; the ten largest clones hold approximately 9.4%. The chain couples TRBV6-5 to TRBJ1-2, with D unresolved. This TCR was sampled from a man aged 25-40 years with COVID-19, enrolled during active disease. Sequenced sample: peripheral blood. CDR3 nucleotides: TGTGCCAGCAGTTACTCAGCCTTTAACTATGGCTACACCTTC. This gives the protein CASSYSAFNYGYTF.